A selection of T cell receptor beta chains follows, all from one sample in a study of T cell clusters in autoimmune cytopenias. For each CDR3 protein, TCRdb gives one entry from its re-call of the multiplex PCR reads, without DNA. The sample data list thousands of distinct CDR3 sequences. The sample consisted of peripheral blood. The origin of the receptors is a human donor with an autoimmune cytopenia or autoimmune hepatitis (not recorded which). The CDR3 runs from the conserved cysteine through the conserved F or W. Not every row has a clone size; where given, it reads once, few, many or a size class.

v_gene	len	j_gene	abundance	CDR3aa
TRBV7-9	15	TRBJ2-5	medium-sized	CASSLGTGGPETQYF
TRBV6-6	14	TRBJ2-7	medium-sized	CASRPGQGSYEQYF
TRBV5-1	15	TRBJ2-3	-	CASSQLAGAADTQYF
TRBV28	16	TRBJ1-5	-	CASSRTAGGGNQPQHF
TRBV25-1	16	TRBJ2-7	-	CASSEGLAGGPYEQYF
TRBV30	12	TRBJ1-3	medium-sized	CAAGISGNTIYF
TRBV7-2	12	TRBJ2-1	-	CASSLDSNEQFF
TRBV10-3	15	TRBJ2-7	medium-sized	CAISEGVTGDHEQYF
TRBV28	18	TRBJ2-7	-	CASSLLYIGTGFSYEQYF
TRBV19	16	TRBJ2-2	-	CASSAGQGAGTGELFF
TRBV6-6	13	TRBJ2-7	medium-sized	CASHNGPAYEQYF
TRBV5-4	13	TRBJ1-5	-	CASSGGSNQPQHF
TRBV27	16	TRBJ2-7	-	CASSSLILLNGHEQYF
TRBV6-2/TRBV6-3	13	TRBJ2-3	-	CASRGLHTDTQYF
TRBV30	13	TRBJ2-1	-	CAWSTTNYNEQFF
TRBV6-1	14	TRBJ2-7	large	CASSAAGGGFEQYF
TRBV19	15	TRBJ2-7	medium-sized	CASTHTRGAKYEQYF
TRBV28	18	TRBJ1-1	-	CASSLIVGQGANRPEAFF
TRBV6-5	16	TRBJ1-4	medium-sized	CASSYNPGGRDEKLFF
TRBV7-2	16	TRBJ2-3	medium-sized	CASSSGQGSHTDTQYF
TRBV5-8	16	TRBJ2-5	-	CASSWAGTGHQETQYF
TRBV20-1	14	TRBJ2-7	medium-sized	CSASYPSAEYEQYF
TRBV5-8	14	TRBJ1-5	-	CASSLEVSNQPQHF
TRBV20-1	20	TRBJ2-7	-	CSALISRGIFFEGLSYEQYF
TRBV7-2	16	TRBJ1-5	-	CASSSSAVPFQQPQHF
TRBV5-1	15	TRBJ1-6	medium-sized	CASSLSYRNNSPLHF
TRBV10-3	16	TRBJ2-3	-	CAISELGTSGRDTQYF
TRBV4-3	15	TRBJ1-2	medium-sized	CASSQDWQGNYGYTF
TRBV7-9	13	TRBJ2-7	medium-sized	CASSLSASYEQYF
TRBV30	11	TRBJ1-1	medium-sized	CAWSWEAEAFF
TRBV5-1	15	TRBJ1-1	-	CASSLVGGQNTEAFF
TRBV7-9	16	TRBJ2-1	-	CASSLGPSGIYNEQFF
TRBV13	15	TRBJ2-1	-	CASSLAGAFYNEQFF
TRBV20-1	13	TRBJ1-4	medium-sized	CSAKFEIREKLFF
TRBV19	15	TRBJ2-2	medium-sized	CASSLYSANTGELFF
TRBV25-1	15	TRBJ2-2	-	CASSEDGGYTGELFF
TRBV10-3	16	TRBJ2-7	medium-sized	CAISGNGQGGAYEQYF
TRBV30	14	TRBJ2-5	-	CAWSPGRVRETQYF
TRBV5-8	15	TRBJ1-2	-	CASSLARGENYGYTF
TRBV20-1	12	TRBJ2-3	-	CSASKNTDTQYF
TRBV7-9	11	TRBJ1-1	medium-sized	CASSNSFEAFF
TRBV5-6	14	TRBJ2-5	-	CASSFRHLKETQYF
TRBV12-3/TRBV12-4	16	TRBJ2-7	-	CASSPSRREGRNEQYF
TRBV5-4	15	TRBJ2-1	-	CASSSPAGGHNEQFF
TRBV6-2/TRBV6-3	14	TRBJ2-7	-	CASRYSDGPYEQYF
TRBV5-1	13	TRBJ2-3	-	CASSLPSPDTQYF
TRBV7-9	14	TRBJ2-7	medium-sized	CASSLGDRVSSKYF
TRBV18	14	TRBJ2-7	medium-sized	CASSPRAGSHEQYF
TRBV28	12	TRBJ2-7	medium-sized	CASSLGSYEQYF
TRBV28	12	TRBJ1-2	-	CASSAGGYGYTF
TRBV6-5	21	TRBJ2-3	-	CASSYLPPGTSDTYSTDTQYF
TRBV10-3	13	TRBJ2-5	-	CAIGLAAQETQYF
TRBV4-3	15	TRBJ2-1	-	CASSQFVSPYNEQFF
TRBV20-1	13	TRBJ2-7	medium-sized	CSAETGSSYEQYF
TRBV18	13	TRBJ2-5	-	CASSPGVQETQYF